This T cell receptor (beta chain) was identified during a study of cytomegalovirus exposure and HLA in healthy donors. Findings and limits, study-wide: A later analysis reportedly identified an Asian-associated ancestry cluster as carrying fewer N-insertions than the 666-donor mean. For most TCR beta V segments, an earlier analysis put the productive rate at about 87% or about 30% of the time. Further analysis, carried out later, found HLA-associated TCR beta chains more clonally expanded than equally common other chains.

In the case of this clone: Its target is not known.

The CDR3 has 18 residues. Germline CDR1 PRHDT, CDR2 FYEKMQ (reference sequence). The V gene end was trimmed by 8 bases and the J gene end by 4 bases; junction bases not matched to a gene: 20. It was with 60 Vbeta and 13 Jbeta primers that the PCR ran. Method: immunoSEQ multiplex PCR; TCRdb's copy keeps in-frame clones and lacks some. The table includes around 130,000 clones, around three quarters detected once. Healthy bone marrow donors made up the donors. The sample consisted of PBMCs. The V and J genes are TRBV13 and TRBJ1-3, with 7 positions matching TRBD1. This TCR derives from a male donor in good health and CMV-seronegative. CDR3 residues: CASCVSALNRGSGNTIYF. CDR3 DNA: TGTGCCAGCTGCGTGTCGGCGCTCAACAGGGGTTCAGGAAACACCATATATTTT. The full variable domain, its missing parts supplied by reference TRBV13 and TRBJ1-3, is AAGVIQSPRHLIKEKRETATLKCYPIPRHDTVYWYQQGPGQDPQFLISFYEKMQSDKGSIPDRFSAQQFSDYHSELNMSSLELGDSALYFCASCVSALNRGSGNTIYFGEGSWLTVV.